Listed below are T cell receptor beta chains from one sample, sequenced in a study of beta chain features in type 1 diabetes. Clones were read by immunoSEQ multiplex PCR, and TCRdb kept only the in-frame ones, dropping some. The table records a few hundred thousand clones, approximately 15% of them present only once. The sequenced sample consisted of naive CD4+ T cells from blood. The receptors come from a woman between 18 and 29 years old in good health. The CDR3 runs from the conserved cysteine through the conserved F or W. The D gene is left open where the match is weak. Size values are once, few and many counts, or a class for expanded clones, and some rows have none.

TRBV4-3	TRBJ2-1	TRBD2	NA	CASSQELAGNNEQFF	TGCGCCAGCAGCCAAGAACTAGCGGGGAACAATGAGCAGTTCTTC
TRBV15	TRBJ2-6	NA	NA	CATWARSGKAGANVLTF	TGTGCCACCTGGGCGCGATCAGGAAAGGCTGGGGCCAACGTCCTGACTTTC
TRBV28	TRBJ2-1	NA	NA	CASSFEGYNEQFF	TGTGCCAGCAGTTTCGAGGGTTACAATGAGCAGTTCTTC
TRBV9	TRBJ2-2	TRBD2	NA	CASSVEASGSGELFF	TGTGCCAGCAGCGTAGAGGCTAGCGGTTCCGGGGAGCTGTTTTTT
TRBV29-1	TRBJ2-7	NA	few	CSVVLTRHYYEQYF	TGCAGCGTTGTTTTGACTAGGCATTACTACGAGCAGTACTTC
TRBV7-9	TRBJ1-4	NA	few	CASSLVPSEKLFF	TGTGCCAGCAGCCTGGTCCCGAGCGAAAAACTGTTTTTT
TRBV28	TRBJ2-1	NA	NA	CASSLVGRENEQFF	TGTGCCAGCAGTTTAGTCGGGCGGGAAAATGAGCAGTTCTTC
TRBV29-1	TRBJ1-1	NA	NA	CSVARLNTEAFF	TGCAGCGTTGCGCGGCTGAACACTGAAGCTTTCTTT
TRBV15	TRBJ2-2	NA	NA	CATSRVSGELFF	TGTGCCACCAGCAGAGTCTCCGGGGAGCTGTTTTTT
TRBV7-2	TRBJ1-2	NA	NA	CASSLDRHFSYGYTF	TGTGCCAGCAGCTTAGACCGACATTTTTCCTATGGCTACACCTTC
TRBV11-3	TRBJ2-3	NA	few	CASSLQGPDTQYF	TGTGCCAGCAGTCTACAGGGTCCAGATACGCAGTATTTT
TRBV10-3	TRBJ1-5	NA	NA	CAISDRGGNQPQHF	TGTGCCATCAGTGACAGGGGAGGCAATCAGCCCCAGCATTTT
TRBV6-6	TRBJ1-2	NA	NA	CASRRTSPYGYTF	TGTGCCAGCAGACGGACATCTCCCTATGGCTACACCTTC
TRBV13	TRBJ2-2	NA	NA	CASRVGHSNTGELFF	TGTGCCAGCAGAGTGGGACACTCGAACACCGGGGAGCTGTTTTTT
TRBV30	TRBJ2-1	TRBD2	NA	CAWSVLAGSYNEQFF	TGTGCCTGGAGTGTCCTAGCGGGCTCCTACAATGAGCAGTTCTTC
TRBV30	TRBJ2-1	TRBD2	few	CAWSAARSWLAGAYNEQFF	TGTGCCTGGAGCGCCGCGAGGTCTTGGTTAGCGGGAGCCTACAATGAGCAGTTCTTC
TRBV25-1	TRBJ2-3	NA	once	CATHTQYF	TGTGCCACTCATACGCAGTATTTT
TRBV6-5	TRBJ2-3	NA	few	CASSYSKTSTDTQYF	TGTGCCAGCAGTTACTCAAAGACTAGCACAGATACGCAGTATTTT
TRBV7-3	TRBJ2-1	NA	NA	CASSLGGPLNEQFF	TGTGCCAGCAGCCTCGGGGGGCCGCTGAATGAGCAGTTCTTC
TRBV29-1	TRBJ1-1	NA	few	CSASGTEAFF	TGCAGCGCTTCCGGGACTGAAGCTTTCTTT
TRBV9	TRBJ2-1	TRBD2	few	CASSVQAGGPYEQFF	TGTGCCAGCAGCGTCCAAGCGGGAGGGCCCTATGAGCAGTTCTTC
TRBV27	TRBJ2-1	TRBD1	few	CASSFRTGGNEQFF	TGTGCCAGCAGTTTTCGAACAGGGGGCAATGAGCAGTTCTTC
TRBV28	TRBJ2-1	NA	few	CASSHAGGTDEQFF	TGTGCCAGCAGTCACGCAGGGGGGACCGATGAGCAGTTCTTC
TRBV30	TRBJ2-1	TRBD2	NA	CASGTSGSKNEQFF	TGTGCCTCCGGGACTAGCGGGAGTAAAAATGAGCAGTTCTTC
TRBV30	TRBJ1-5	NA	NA	CAWSVSLDQPQHF	TGTGCCTGGAGTGTTTCCCTAGATCAGCCCCAGCATTTT
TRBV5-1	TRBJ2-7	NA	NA	CASSLVGGFNEQYF	TGCGCCAGCAGCTTGGTCGGAGGGTTCAACGAGCAGTACTTC
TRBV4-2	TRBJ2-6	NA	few	CASSQDSSPGPSSGANVLTF	TGTGCCAGCAGCCAAGATAGTTCTCCAGGGCCTAGCTCTGGGGCCAACGTCCTGACTTTC
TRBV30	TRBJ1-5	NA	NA	CAWSVRGQPQHF	TGTGCCTGGAGTGTAAGGGGGCAGCCCCAGCATTTT
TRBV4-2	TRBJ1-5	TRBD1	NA	CASSQVRLDRGTYSNQPQHF	TGTGCCAGCAGCCAAGTTCGTCTGGACAGGGGGACGTATAGCAATCAGCCCCAGCATTTT
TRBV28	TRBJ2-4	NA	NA	CASSTGGVGGLAKNIQYF	TGTGCCAGCAGTACAGGGGGGGTCGGGGGGCTAGCCAAAAACATTCAGTACTTC
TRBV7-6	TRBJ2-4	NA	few	CASSTGQTSRIQYF	TGTGCCAGCAGCACCGGACAGACCTCGAGGATTCAGTACTTC
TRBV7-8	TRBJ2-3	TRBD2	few	CASSLTGTSNTDTQYF	TGTGCCAGCAGCTTGACCGGGACTAGCAACACAGATACGCAGTATTTT
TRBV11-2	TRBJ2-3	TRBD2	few	CASSPRLAGVTDTQYF	TGTGCCAGCAGCCCTCGACTAGCGGGAGTAACAGATACGCAGTATTTT
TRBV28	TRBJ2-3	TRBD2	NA	CASATGGLAGLTDTQYF	TGTGCCAGCGCGACCGGGGGACTAGCGGGCCTAACAGATACGCAGTATTTT
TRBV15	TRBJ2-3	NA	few	CATSTTRKDTQYF	TGTGCCACCAGCACAACTAGGAAAGATACGCAGTATTTT
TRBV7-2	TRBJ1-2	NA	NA	CASSSYLQPLNYGYTF	TGTGCCAGCAGCTCCTACCTACAGCCCCTCAACTATGGCTACACCTTC
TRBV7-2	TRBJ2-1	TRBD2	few	CASSLALAENNEQFF	TGTGCCAGCAGCTTAGCTCTAGCGGAGAACAATGAGCAGTTCTTC
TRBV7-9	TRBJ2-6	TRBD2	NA	CASSPAGVAGANVLTF	TGTGCCAGCAGCCCAGCGGGGGTGGCTGGGGCCAACGTCCTGACTTTC
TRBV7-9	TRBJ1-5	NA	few	CASSLDGISNQPQHF	TGTGCCAGCAGCTTAGACGGGATTAGCAATCAGCCCCAGCATTTT
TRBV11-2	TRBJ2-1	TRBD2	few	CASSLGLAGVDEQFF	TGTGCCAGCAGCTTAGGGCTAGCGGGAGTTGATGAGCAGTTCTTC
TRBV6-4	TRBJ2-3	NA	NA	CASSENVLSDTQYF	TGTGCCAGCAGTGAAAATGTATTGTCAGATACGCAGTATTTT
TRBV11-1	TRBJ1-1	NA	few	CASSFGNTEAFF	TGTGCCAGCAGCTTCGGGAACACTGAAGCTTTCTTT
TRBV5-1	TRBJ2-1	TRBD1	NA	CASSSGQGNNEQFF	TGCGCCAGCAGCTCGGGACAGGGAAACAATGAGCAGTTCTTC
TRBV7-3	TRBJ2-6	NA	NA	CASSFQGWGINSGANVLTF	TGTGCCAGCAGCTTCCAAGGGTGGGGCATCAACTCTGGGGCCAACGTCCTGACTTTC
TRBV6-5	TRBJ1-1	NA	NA	CASISLGGRLTEAFF	TGTGCCAGCATTTCCCTCGGGGGGCGCCTCACTGAAGCTTTCTTT
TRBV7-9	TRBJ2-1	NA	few	CASTQWSSAHDEQFF	TGTGCCAGCACCCAGTGGTCTAGCGCACACGATGAGCAGTTCTTC
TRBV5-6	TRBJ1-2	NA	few	CASSLGGQNYGYTF	TGTGCCAGCAGCTTGGGGGGGCAGAACTATGGCTACACCTTC
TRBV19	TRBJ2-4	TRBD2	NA	CASSIELSASGRASKNIQYF	TGTGCCAGTAGTATAGAACTCTCTGCCAGCGGGAGGGCCTCCAAAAACATTCAGTACTTC
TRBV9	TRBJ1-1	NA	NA	CASSPQGYGTEAFF	TGTGCCAGCAGCCCACAGGGTTACGGCACTGAAGCTTTCTTT
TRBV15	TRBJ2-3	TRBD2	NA	CATSRVLAGGDTQYF	TGTGCCACCAGCAGAGTATTAGCGGGAGGGGATACGCAGTATTTT